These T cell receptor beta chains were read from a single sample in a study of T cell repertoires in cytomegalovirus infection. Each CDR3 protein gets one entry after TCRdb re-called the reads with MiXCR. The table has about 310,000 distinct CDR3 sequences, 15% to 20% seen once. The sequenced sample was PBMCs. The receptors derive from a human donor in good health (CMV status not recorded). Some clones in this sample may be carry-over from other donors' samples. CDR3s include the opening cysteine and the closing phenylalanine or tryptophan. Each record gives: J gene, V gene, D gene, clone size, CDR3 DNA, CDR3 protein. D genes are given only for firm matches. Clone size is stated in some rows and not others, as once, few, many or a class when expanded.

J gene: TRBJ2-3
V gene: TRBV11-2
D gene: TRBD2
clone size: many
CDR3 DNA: TGTGCCAGCAGCTTAGGTAGGACTAGCGGACTTACAGATACGCAGTATTTT
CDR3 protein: CASSLGRTSGLTDTQYF

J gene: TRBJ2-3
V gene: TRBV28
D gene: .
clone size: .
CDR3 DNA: TGTGCCAGCAGTTTGAACCAGGGAGGCGCAGATACGCAGTATTTT
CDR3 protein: CASSLNQGGADTQYF

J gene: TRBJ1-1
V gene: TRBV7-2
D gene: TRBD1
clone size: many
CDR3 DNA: TGTGCCAGCAGCTCGACAGGGGAAGCTGAAGCTTTCTTT
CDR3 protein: CASSSTGEAEAFF

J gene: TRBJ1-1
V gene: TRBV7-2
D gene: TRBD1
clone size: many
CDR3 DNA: TGTGCCAGCAGCGCGCTACAGGGGATGACTGAAGCTTTCTTT
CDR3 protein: CASSALQGMTEAFF

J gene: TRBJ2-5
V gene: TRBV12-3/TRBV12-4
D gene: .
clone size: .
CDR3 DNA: TGTGCCAGCAGTTCGCTAGTCTATCCGCAGGACCAAGAGACCCAGTACTTC
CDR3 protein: CASSSLVYPQDQETQYF

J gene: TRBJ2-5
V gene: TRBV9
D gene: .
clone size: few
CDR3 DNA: TGTGCCAGCAGCGCCCTCCCCAGAGAGACCCAGTACTTC
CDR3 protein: CASSALPRETQYF

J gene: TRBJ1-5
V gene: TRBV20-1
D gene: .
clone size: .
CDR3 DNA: TGCAGTGGTAAGGACAGCGGGAGCAATCAGCCCCAGCATTTT
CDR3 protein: CSGKDSGSNQPQHF

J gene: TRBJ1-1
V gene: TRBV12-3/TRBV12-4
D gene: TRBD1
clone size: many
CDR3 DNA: TGTGCCAGCAGTTACAGGGGTTCGAACACTGAAGCTTTCTTT
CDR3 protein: CASSYRGSNTEAFF

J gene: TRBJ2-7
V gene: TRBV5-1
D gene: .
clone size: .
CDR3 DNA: TGCGCCAGCAGGACGGTGGGGGGCGACGAGCAGTACTTC
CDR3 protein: CASRTVGGDEQYF

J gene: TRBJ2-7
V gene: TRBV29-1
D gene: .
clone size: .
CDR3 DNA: TGCAGCGTTGAAGTCGTCGACGAGCAGTACTTC
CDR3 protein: CSVEVVDEQYF

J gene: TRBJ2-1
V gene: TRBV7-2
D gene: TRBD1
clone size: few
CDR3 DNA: TGTGCCAGCAGCTTAGTGGGGACAGGGGGCTGGAATGAGCAGTTCTTC
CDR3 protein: CASSLVGTGGWNEQFF

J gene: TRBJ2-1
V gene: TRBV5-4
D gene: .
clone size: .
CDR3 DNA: TGTGCCAGCAGCTTAGCTTCAGGAAACAATGAGCAGTTCTTC
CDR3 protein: CASSLASGNNEQFF

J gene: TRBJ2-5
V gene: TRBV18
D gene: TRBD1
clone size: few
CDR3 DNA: TGTGCCAGCTCACCATCGTTGCGACAGGGGGAGACCCAGTACTTC
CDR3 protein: CASSPSLRQGETQYF

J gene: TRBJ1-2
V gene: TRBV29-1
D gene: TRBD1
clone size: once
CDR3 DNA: TGCAGCGTTGAAAAGGGACAGGGGGCGCGCTATGGCTACACCTTC
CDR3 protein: CSVEKGQGARYGYTF

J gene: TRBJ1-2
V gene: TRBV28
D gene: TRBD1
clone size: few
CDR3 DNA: TGTGCCAGCAGGTCGGCCCAGGGACAGGGAAACTATGGCTACACCTTC
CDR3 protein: CASRSAQGQGNYGYTF

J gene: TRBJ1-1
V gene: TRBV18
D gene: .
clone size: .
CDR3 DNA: TGTGCCAGCTCAACGGGTTCGAACACTGAAGCTTTCTTT
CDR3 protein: CASSTGSNTEAFF

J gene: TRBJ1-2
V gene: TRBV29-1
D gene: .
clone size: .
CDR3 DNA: TGCAGCGTTGATGAGCTGGGCTATGGCTACACCTTC
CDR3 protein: CSVDELGYGYTF

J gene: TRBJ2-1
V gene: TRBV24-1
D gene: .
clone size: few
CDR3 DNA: TGTGCCACCAGTGATGGGCCGACTCGTGACAGCTTCAATGAGCAGTTCTTC
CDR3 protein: CATSDGPTRDSFNEQFF

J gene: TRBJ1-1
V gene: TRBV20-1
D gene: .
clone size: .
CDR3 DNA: TGCAGTGCCCCCCTCGGGGGGAGCGGGAAAGCTTTCTTT
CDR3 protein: CSAPLGGSGKAFF

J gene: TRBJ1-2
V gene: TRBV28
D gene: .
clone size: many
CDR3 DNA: TGTGCCAGCAGCTATGTCACAGGGCCGAGGGGCTACACCTTC
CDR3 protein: CASSYVTGPRGYTF

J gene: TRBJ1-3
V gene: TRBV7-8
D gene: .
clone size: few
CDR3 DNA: TGTGCCAGCAGCTTAATTGGAGGCCAGGGAAACACCATATATTTT
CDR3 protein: CASSLIGGQGNTIYF

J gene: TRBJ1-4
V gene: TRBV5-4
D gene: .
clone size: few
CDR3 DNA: TGTGCCAGCAGCTTGGCCGTGGCGGGTGAACTGTTTTTT
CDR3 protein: CASSLAVAGELFF

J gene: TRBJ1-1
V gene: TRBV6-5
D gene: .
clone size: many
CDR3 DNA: TGTGCCAGCAGTTACAGACGGAACACTGAAGCTTTCTTT
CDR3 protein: CASSYRRNTEAFF

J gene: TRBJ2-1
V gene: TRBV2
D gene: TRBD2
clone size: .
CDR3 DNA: TGTGCCAGCAGTGAAACTACTAGCGGCCAAGGGGAGCAGTTCTTC
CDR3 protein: CASSETTSGQGEQFF

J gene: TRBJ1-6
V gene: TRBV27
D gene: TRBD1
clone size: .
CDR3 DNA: TGTGCCAGCAGTGACAGGGTGGGTTATAATTCACCCCTCCACTTT
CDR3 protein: CASSDRVGYNSPLHF

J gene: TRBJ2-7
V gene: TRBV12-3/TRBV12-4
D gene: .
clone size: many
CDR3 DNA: TGTGCCAGCAGTTTAGCCAGGGACGAGCAGTACTTC
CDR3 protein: CASSLARDEQYF

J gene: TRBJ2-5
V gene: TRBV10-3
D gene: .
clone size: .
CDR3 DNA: TGTGCCATCGGGGGAGGGGGAGAGACCCAGTACTTC
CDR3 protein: CAIGGGGETQYF

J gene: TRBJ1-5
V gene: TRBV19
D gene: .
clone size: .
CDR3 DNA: TGTGCCAGTAGCTACAGGACACGCTTATCGGGCAATCAGCCCCAGCATTTT
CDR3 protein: CASSYRTRLSGNQPQHF

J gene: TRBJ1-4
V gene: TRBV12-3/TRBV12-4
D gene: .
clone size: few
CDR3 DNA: TGTGCCAGCCGTGTACATGGATTGGGGGAAAAACTGTTTTTT
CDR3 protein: CASRVHGLGEKLFF

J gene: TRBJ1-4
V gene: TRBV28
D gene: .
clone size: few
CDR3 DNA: TGTGCCAGCAGTTTCGGGAGGAGCGGTGAAAAACTGTTTTTT
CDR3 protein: CASSFGRSGEKLFF

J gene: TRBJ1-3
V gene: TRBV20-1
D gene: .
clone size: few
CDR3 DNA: TGCAGTGCTGGCGACAGGAACTCTGGAAACACCATATATTTT
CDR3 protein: CSAGDRNSGNTIYF

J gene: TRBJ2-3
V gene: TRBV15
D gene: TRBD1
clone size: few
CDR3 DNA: TGTGCCACCAGCAGAGACCTTCTCCCTCCGGGACAGGGGTCCGCAGGGGATACGCAGTATTTT
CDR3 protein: CATSRDLLPPGQGSAGDTQYF

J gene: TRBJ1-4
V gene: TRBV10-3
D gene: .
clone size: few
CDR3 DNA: TGTGCCATCAGTGGAGGGGTCGAGGAAAAACTGTTTTTT
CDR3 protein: CAISGGVEEKLFF

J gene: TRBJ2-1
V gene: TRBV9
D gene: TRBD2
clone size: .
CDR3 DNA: TGTGCCAGCAGCGGAAGGACTAGCCCAAACAATGAGCAGTTCTTC
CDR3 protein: CASSGRTSPNNEQFF

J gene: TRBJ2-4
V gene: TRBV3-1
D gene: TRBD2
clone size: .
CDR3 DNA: TGTGCCAGCAGCCAAGACCCGACGGGGGGAGCCAAAAACATTCAGTACTTC
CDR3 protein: CASSQDPTGGAKNIQYF

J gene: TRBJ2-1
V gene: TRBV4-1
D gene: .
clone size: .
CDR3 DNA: TGCGCCAGCAGCCGCCCCGGGGGCTCCTACAATGAGCAGTTCTTC
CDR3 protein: CASSRPGGSYNEQFF

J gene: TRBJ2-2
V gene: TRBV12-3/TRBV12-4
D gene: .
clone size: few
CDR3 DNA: TGTGCCAGCAGTCGAACAGGGACGAACACCGGGGAGCTGTTTTTT
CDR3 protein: CASSRTGTNTGELFF

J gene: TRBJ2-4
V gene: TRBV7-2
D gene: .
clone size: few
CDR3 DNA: TGTGCCAGCAGCTTAGGGGGGGCAGGGTTGGACATTCAGTACTTC
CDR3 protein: CASSLGGAGLDIQYF

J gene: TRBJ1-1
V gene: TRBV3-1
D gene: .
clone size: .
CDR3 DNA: TGTGCCAGCGCAGGAGTGAACACTGAAGCTTTCTTT
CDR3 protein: CASAGVNTEAFF

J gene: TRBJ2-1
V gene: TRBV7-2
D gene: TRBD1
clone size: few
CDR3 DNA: TGTGCCAGCAGCCCTGAGCTTAGGACAGGTGCCTACAATGAGCAGTTCTTC
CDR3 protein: CASSPELRTGAYNEQFF

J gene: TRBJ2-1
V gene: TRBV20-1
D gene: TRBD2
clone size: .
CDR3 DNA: TGCAGTGCTAGTTTTAGCGGGGCCTACAATGAGCAGTTCTTC
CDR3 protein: CSASFSGAYNEQFF

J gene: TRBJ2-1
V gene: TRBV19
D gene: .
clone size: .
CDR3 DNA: TGTGCCAGTAGTTTCTCATCGACTAGCTACAATGAGCAGTTCTTC
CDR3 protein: CASSFSSTSYNEQFF

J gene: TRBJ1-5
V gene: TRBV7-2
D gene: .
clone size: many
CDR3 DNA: TGTGCCAGCAGCGGGAGAGGGGGGGATCAGCCCCAGCATTTT
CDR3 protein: CASSGRGGDQPQHF

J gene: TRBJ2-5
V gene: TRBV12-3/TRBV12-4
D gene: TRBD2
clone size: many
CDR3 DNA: TGTGCCAGCAGTTTGAGGCTAGCGGGGACTTACAGCCAAGAGACCCAGTACTTC
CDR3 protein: CASSLRLAGTYSQETQYF

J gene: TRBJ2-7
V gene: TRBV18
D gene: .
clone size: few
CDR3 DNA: TGTGCCAGCTCACCACCTTCGGGATTCTACGAGCAGTACTTC
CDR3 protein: CASSPPSGFYEQYF

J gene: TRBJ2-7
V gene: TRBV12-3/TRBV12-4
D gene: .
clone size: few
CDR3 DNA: TGTGCCAGCAGTGGCGTTCGGGGGTACGGCGAGCAGTACTTC
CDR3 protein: CASSGVRGYGEQYF

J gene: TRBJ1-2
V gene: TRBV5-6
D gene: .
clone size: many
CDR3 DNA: TGTGCCAGCAGCTTGGATAGCGCAGGGTCTGGCTACACCTTC
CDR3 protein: CASSLDSAGSGYTF

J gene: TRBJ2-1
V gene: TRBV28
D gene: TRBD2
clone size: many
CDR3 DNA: TGTGCCAGCAGTTTATTCCCCGCCCAAGGACTAGCGGGGGGGCATGAGCAGTTCTTC
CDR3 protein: CASSLFPAQGLAGGHEQFF

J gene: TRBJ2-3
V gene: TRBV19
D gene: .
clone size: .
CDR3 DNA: TGTGCCAGTATGGACAGACAGAGCACAGATACGCAGTATTTT
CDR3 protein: CASMDRQSTDTQYF

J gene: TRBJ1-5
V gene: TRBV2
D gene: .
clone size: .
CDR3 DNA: TGTGCCAGCAGGCCCGATCAGGGCAGCCAGCCCCAGCATTTT
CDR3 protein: CASRPDQGSQPQHF

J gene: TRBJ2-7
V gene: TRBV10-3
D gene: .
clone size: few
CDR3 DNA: TGTGCCATCAGTGAGGGATCCCTCTACGAGCAGTACTTC
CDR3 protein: CAISEGSLYEQYF

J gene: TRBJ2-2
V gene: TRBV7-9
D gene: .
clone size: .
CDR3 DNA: TGTGCCAGCAGCCTGGGGGAGGGGGCCGAATTGAACACCGGGGAGCTGTTTTTT
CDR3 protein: CASSLGEGAELNTGELFF

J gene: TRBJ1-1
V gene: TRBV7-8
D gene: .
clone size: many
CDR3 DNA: TGTGCCAGCAGCTTAGTAGAGGAGGGTCTGAACACTGAAGCTTTCTTT
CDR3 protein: CASSLVEEGLNTEAFF

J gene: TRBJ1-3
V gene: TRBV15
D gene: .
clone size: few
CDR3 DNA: TGTGCCACCAGCAGAGACGTTAGACACCCCCTCTCTGGAAACACCATATATTTT
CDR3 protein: CATSRDVRHPLSGNTIYF

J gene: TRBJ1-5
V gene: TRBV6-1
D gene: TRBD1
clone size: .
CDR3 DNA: TGTGCCAGCAGTTCGGGACAGGGGTCTGGGCCCCAGCATTTT
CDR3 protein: CASSSGQGSGPQHF

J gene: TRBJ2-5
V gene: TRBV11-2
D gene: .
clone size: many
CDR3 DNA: TGTGCCAGCAGCCCCGGGACACAGTACCAAGAGACCCAGTACTTC
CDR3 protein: CASSPGTQYQETQYF